The T cell receptor (beta chain) described here comes from a study of blood T cell repertoires in COVID-19. Across the whole study: Acute and convalescent COVID-19 samples came from the United States, Italy and Spain.

Everyone who took part was 18 to 89 years old, and they came from about two dozen US areas. Participants reported their clinical history, and cohort assignment relied on those reports. As processed by the authors: Amplified reference gene primers provided the basis for estimating nucleated cell counts. The method was immunoSEQ multiplex PCR; TCRdb's version includes in-frame clones alone and lacks a portion of them. Clone size and V and J calls were adopted from that table, with D and trimming inferred from the DNA. The table includes about 260,000 clones, about nine tenths detected once. CDR1 SGHRS and CDR2 YFSETQ come from the germline V gene. The length of the CDR3 is 14 residues. The V segment lost 4 bases and the J segment 7 bases; nucleotides outside the gene matches: 6.

This sequence joins TRBV5-1 and TRBJ1-5; 9 bases are shared with TRBD1. Sequencing was carried out using PBMCs or T cells enriched from blood (not recorded which). The clonotype comes from a man aged 50 to 59 who had been exposed to COVID-19. CDR3 DNA sequence: TGCGCCAGCAGCCTAGGCGGGACAGGGCAGCCCCAGCATTTT. It is translated as CASSLGGTGQPQHF.